This T cell receptor beta chain was obtained from a study of blood T cells in healthy people across ages. Alongside a J-beta primer mix, a sample-barcoded 5' primer served in a second PCR lasting about 6 to 11 cycles. MiXCR, applied by TCRdb to the 5' RACE reads, yields one record per CDR3 protein. The data hold more than 700,000 distinct CDR3 sequences, with around half observed a single time. Germline values: CDR1 LNHDA, CDR2 SQIVND (reference sequence). V lost 5 bases, J lost 7 bases, and 12 bases lay in between. This CDR3 region has 13 residues. This sequence joins TRBV19 and TRBJ2-1; no definite D call. This clonotype originated in a man older than 75 in good health. The material sequenced was blood. CDR3 in amino acids: CASSSVLLNEQFF. The CDR3 nucleotides are TGTGCCAGTAGTTCAGTACTTTTGAATGAGCAGTTCTTC.